The entry that follows covers one T cell receptor (beta chain) sequence. Its antigen is not known. The sample is drawn from a study of T cells in localized non-small cell lung cancer. Repertoires were generated with immunoSEQ multiplex PCR, while TCRdb's copy carries only in-frame clones and drops some. The table lists some 78,000 clones, 70% to 90% of them singletons. The CDR3 totals 13 residues. In germline, CDR1 is SEHNR, CDR2 FQNEAQ (reference sequence). The V end was cut by 3 bases, the J end by 5 bases, with 10 bases between. The study's findings and limits: Longer overall survival was seen with higher T cell density measured in blood. A median of roughly 55 of the top 100 tumor clones appeared in adjacent lung, which was paired and uninvolved.

Sample: peripheral blood, taken before any cancer treatment. The chain couples TRBV7-9 to TRBJ1-1, with D perhaps matching TRBD1 (5 bases). This receptor was identified in a man aged 35-69 years with stage I lung adenocarcinoma. The CDR3 DNA reads TGTGCCAGCAGCTTCGGGGCGGGGACTGAAGCTTTCTTT. Translation gives CASSFGAGTEAFF. The complete variable domain, with remaining parts taken from reference TRBV7-9 and TRBJ1-1, reads DTGVSQNPRHKITKRGQNVTFRCDPISEHNRLYWYRQTLGQGPEFLTYFQNEAQLEKSRLLSDRFSAERPKGSFSTLEIQRTEQGDSAMYLCASSFGAGTEAFFGQGTRLTVV.